Presented here are 18 T cell receptor beta chains from one specimen sequenced in a study of blood T cell repertoires in COVID-19. Measured with immunoSEQ multiplex PCR; TCRdb has only the in-frame clones, and not every one. The top ten hold 5% of the sample, which has some 96,000 clones, around 88% seen once. Sequencing used peripheral blood. Every receptor here comes from a human donor in a cohort sampled during active COVID-19.

This chain uses TRBV5-1 with TRBJ2-1; D is perhaps TRBD2 (6 bases). Trimming cost V 7 bases and J 0 bases, with 11 bases left between them. CDR3 length: 14 amino acids. From germline, CDR1 is SGHRS and CDR2 YFSETQ. The chain's CDR3 is CASCLATSYNEQFF. CDR3 coding DNA: TGCGCCAGCTGTCTAGCGACCTCCTACAATGAGCAGTTCTTC.

CDR3: CASTRPGQYNEQFF. The CDR3 DNA reads TGTGCCAGCACACGCCCGGGACAGTACAATGAGCAGTTCTTC. The chain has TRBV7-9 and TRBJ2-1; the match to TRBD1 covers 7 bases. J gave up 4 bases and V 7 bases, and 7 bases lay outside the gene matches. Per the germline V gene, CDR1 is SEHNR and CDR2 is FQNEAQ (reference sequence). This CDR3 has 14 amino acids.

The rearrangement uses TRBV11-2 and TRBJ2-7; unclear D gene. V was trimmed by 5 bases and J by 1 base, leaving 12 bases between them. Germline CDR1 SGHAT, CDR2 FQNNGV. The CDR3 sequence is 14 residues long. In DNA, the CDR3 is TGTGCCAGCAGCCTTTTTCGGGTGTCCTACGAGCAGTACTTC. It encodes CASSLFRVSYEQYF.

The chain is built from TRBV28 and TRBJ2-4, with 8 bases matching TRBD1. Germline V gene data show CDR1 as MDHEN and CDR2 as SYDVKM. CDR3 length: 15 residues. With 5 bases clipped from V and 6 bases from J, the junction kept 9 bases outside the gene matches. Here the CDR3 reads CASSALTGEGNIQYF. Written as DNA, the CDR3 is TGTGCCAGCAGTGCTCTGACAGGGGAAGGAAACATTCAGTACTTC.

V gene TRBV9 combines with J gene TRBJ2-1, with D perhaps matching TRBD1 (6 bases). Germline values: CDR1 SGDLS, CDR2 YYNGEE. The V end was cut by 3 bases, the J end by 7 bases, with 17 bases between. CDR3 length: 15 residues. CDR3 sequence (DNA): TGTGCCAGCAGCGAGGGGACACTAGGTAGGAATGAGCAGTTCTTC. Translating it yields CASSEGTLGRNEQFF.

This clone was observed a handful of times. The J gene is TRBJ2-5, the V gene TRBV6-1; TRBD1 aligns across 8 bases. The CDR3 spans 14 residues. Germline CDR1 MNHNS, CDR2 SASEGT. Unmatched junction bases numbered 6, after V lost 2 bases and J lost 7 bases. The CDR3 coding sequence is TGTGCCAGCAGTGAAACAGGGGGGTGGGGGACCCAGTACTTC. It specifies CASSETGGWGTQYF.

This sequence joins TRBV7-8 and TRBJ2-1; possibly TRBD2 for D (6 bases). V was clipped by 5 bases and J by 0 bases, with 14 bases between them. Germline CDR1 is SGHVS and CDR2 is FQNEAQ. This CDR3 is built from 16 residues. The DNA for the CDR3 is TGTGCCAGCAGCCTCATCCTAGCGCGCTCCTACAATGAGCAGTTCTTC. Translating gives CASSLILARSYNEQFF.

The chain carries TRBV4-1 and TRBJ1-3; 7 bases match TRBD1. The germline V gene has CDR1 MGHRA and CDR2 YSYEKL. Germline trimming cut 1 base from V and 0 bases from J; bases unmatched to any gene: 6. The CDR3 has 17 amino acids. The DNA for the CDR3 is TGCGCCAGCAGCCAAGTAGAGGGACAGAACTCTGGAAACACCATATATTTT. It is translated as CASSQVEGQNSGNTIYF.

The genes are TRBV29-1 and TRBJ1-1; 9 bases are a match to TRBD1. Trimming cost V 5 bases and J 4 bases; bases outside gene matches: 2. Germline V gives CDR1 SQVTM, CDR2 ANQGSEA. CDR3 length: 12 residues. This CDR3 reads CSVRTGATEAFF. CDR3 in DNA: TGCAGCGTTAGGACAGGGGCCACTGAAGCTTTCTTT.

The chain combines TRBV6-5 with TRBJ2-7; 8 bases match TRBD1. CDR3 length equals 14 residues. Trimming cost V 4 bases and J 3 bases; bases outside gene matches: 5. Germline V gene lookup returns CDR1 MNHEY and CDR2 SVGAGI. The CDR3 sequence: CASSFGQGNYEQYF. CDR3 DNA sequence: TGTGCCAGCAGTTTCGGACAGGGTAACTACGAGCAGTACTTC.

V and J are TRBV30 and TRBJ1-1, with 8 bases identical to TRBD1. Losses at the gene ends were 0 bases for V and 11 bases for J; bases not matched to a gene: 5. Germline V gives CDR1 GTSNPN, CDR2 SVGIG (reference sequence). The CDR3 runs 12 residues. The CDR3 region has the DNA TGTGCCTGGAGTGTTTTGCAGGGGGCCGCTTTCTTT. This codes for CAWSVLQGAAFF.

This clone was found a few times. This chain links TRBV3-1 (or the pseudogene TRBV3-2) with TRBJ2-1; D gene unclear. The CDR3 runs 18 residues. Trimming left V 1 base short and J 3 bases short, with 19 bases between. The germline gives CDR1 LGHDT, CDR2 YNNKEL (reference sequence). CDR3 sequence reads: CASSQVVPTGRSYNEQFF. The CDR3, as DNA: TGTGCCAGCAGCCAAGTGGTCCCCACGGGTAGGAGCTACAATGAGCAGTTCTTC.

The V gene is TRBV24-1, the J gene TRBJ2-3; TRBD1 might be the D (6 bases). CDR3 length: 14 amino acids. V was pared by 6 bases and J by 2 bases, with 11 bases between. The germline V gene encodes CDR1 KGHDR and CDR2 SFDVKD. The CDR3 spells CATSPGQITDTQYF. The CDR3 DNA sequence: TGTGCCACCAGTCCCGGACAGATCACAGATACGCAGTATTTT.

J is TRBJ2-7 and V is TRBV6-2 or TRBV6-3, with a tentative D call TRBD1 (5 bases). V dropped 2 bases and J dropped 1 base, with 9 bases sitting between them. The CDR3 is 14 residues long. Germline CDR1 is MNHEY and CDR2 is SVGEGT. This CDR3 reads CASSYADKSYEQYF. The CDR3 nucleotides read TGTGCCAGCAGTTACGCGGACAAATCCTACGAGCAGTACTTC.

This chain uses TRBV28 with TRBJ2-7; D is undetermined. V was clipped by 2 bases and J by 0 bases, with 11 bases between them. There are 15 residues in the CDR3. Looked up from germline, CDR1 is MDHEN and CDR2 is SYDVKM. The CDR3 DNA reads TGTGCCAGCAGTTTAGACTGGAGCAGCTCCTACGAGCAGTACTTC. Translating it yields CASSLDWSSSYEQYF.

The CDR3 sequence: CASSQLTSGSTYEQYF. The DNA of the CDR3 is TGTGCCAGCAGCCAACTGACTAGCGGGAGTACCTACGAGCAGTACTTC. The chain carries TRBV7-8 and TRBJ2-7, with 12 bases fitting TRBD2. Germline V gives CDR1 SGHVS, CDR2 FQNEAQ. This CDR3 is 16 amino acids long. V was clipped by 5 bases and J by 2 bases; unmatched bases: 7.

The J gene is TRBJ1-5, the V gene TRBV5-1, with TRBD1 as a possible D gene (6 bases). This CDR3 contains 14 residues. Trimming removed 3 bases at V and 5 bases at J, with 12 bases between. Looked up from germline, CDR1 is SGHRS and CDR2 is YFSETQ. DNA for the CDR3: TGCGCCAGCAGCTACTCACAGGGCGATCAGCCCCAGCATTTT. Its protein is CASSYSQGDQPQHF.

This chain connects TRBV15 to TRBJ1-6; 7 bases map to TRBD1. J was trimmed by 9 bases and V by 0 bases; bases with no gene match: 5. The CDR3 sequence is 15 residues long. Germline assignment: CDR1 LNHNV and CDR2 YYDKDF (reference sequence). The CDR3 bases are TGTGCCACCAGCAGAGATTTGGCAGGGGGTTCACCCCTCCACTTT. Translated, it gives CATSRDLAGGSPLHF.